This T cell receptor (beta chain) was identified in a study of identical twins. Findings and limits, study-wide: Invariant MAIT and iNKT cells are populations that could partly confound zero-insertion analyses.

One entry per CDR3 protein, called by TCRdb with MiXCR from the 5' RACE reads. In the table there are about 340,000 distinct CDR3 sequences, 8.5% to 10% of which are singletons. This clonotype was seen a handful of times. Its target is unknown. The CDR3 is made up of 15 amino acids. Trimming took 4 bases from V and 5 from J; bases not matched to a gene: 7. Germline assignment: CDR1 MDHEN and CDR2 SYDVKM. V and J are TRBV28 and TRBJ2-3; 9 nucleotides match TRBD1. Sequenced material: naive T cells sorted from blood. The clonotype was recovered from a woman in her forties or fifties in good health. CDR3 loop: CASSSQDRGEDTQYF. The CDR3 DNA sequence: TGTGCCAGCAGTTCCCAGGACAGGGGAGAAGATACGCAGTATTTT.